This entry describes one T cell receptor beta chain. Using immunoSEQ multiplex PCR, the repertoire was profiled, and TCRdb retains in-frame clones only, with some absent. The sample carries thousands of clones, roughly 80% recorded once. The data were taken from a study of immune cell composition in non-small cell lung cancer. CDR3 length: 17 amino acids. V lost 2 bases, J lost 6 bases, and 20 bases lay in between. The germline gives CDR1 MNHEY, CDR2 SMNVEV (reference sequence). The V gene is TRBV27, the J gene TRBJ2-4, with D tentatively TRBD2 (7 bases). The TCR originated in a human donor with non-small cell lung cancer. The material sequenced was lung tumor tissue. The CDR3 DNA reads TGTGCCAGCAGTTTACGGTGGAGGGGGGGTGAGGTAAACATTCAGTACTTC. This codes for CASSLRWRGGEVNIQYF.